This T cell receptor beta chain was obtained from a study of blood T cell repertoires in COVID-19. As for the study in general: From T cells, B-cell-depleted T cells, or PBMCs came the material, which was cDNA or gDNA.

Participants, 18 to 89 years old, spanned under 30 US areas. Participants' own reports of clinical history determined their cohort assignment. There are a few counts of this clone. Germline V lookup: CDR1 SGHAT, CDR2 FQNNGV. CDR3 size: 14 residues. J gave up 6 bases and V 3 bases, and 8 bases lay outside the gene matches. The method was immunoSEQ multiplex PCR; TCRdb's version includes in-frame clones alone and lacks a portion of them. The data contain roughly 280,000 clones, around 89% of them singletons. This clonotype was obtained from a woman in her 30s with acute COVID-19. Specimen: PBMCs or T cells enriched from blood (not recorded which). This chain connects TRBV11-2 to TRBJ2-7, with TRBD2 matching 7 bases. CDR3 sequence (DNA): TGTGCCAGCAGCTTCACTAGCGACCCCGTCGAGCAGTACTTC. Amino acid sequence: CASSFTSDPVEQYF. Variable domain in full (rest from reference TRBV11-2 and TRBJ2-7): EAGVAQSPRYKIIEKRQSVAFWCNPISGHATLYWYQQILGQGPKLLIQFQNNGVVDDSQLPKDRFSAERLKGVDSTLKIQPAKLEDSAVYLCASSFTSDPVEQYFGPGTRLTVT.